This TCR beta chain was documented in a study of T cells in Graves' hyperthyroidism and ophthalmopathy. This clonotype has at least ten counts. Its antigen is as yet unknown. General study points: Most thyroid clonotypes that were expanded above 0.001 also turned up in blood.

This CDR3 has 13 amino acids. Germline V gene sequence: CDR1 SGHRS, CDR2 YFSETQ. Trimming at V came to 3 bases and at J to 11 bases, leaving 5 bases not matched to a gene. The source material, RNA transcripts, was used to amplify TCR beta CDR3 regions. A first-round RT-PCR of the TCR CDR3 used the HTBI primer set. TCRdb reprocessed the multiplex PCR reads with MiXCR, giving one entry per CDR3 protein. This sample has roughly 570,000 distinct CDR3 sequences; 40% to 55% occur once, and the top ten carry about 8%. In patients aged 18 to 65, hyperthyroidism was newly diagnosed, with duration under 2 months.

The chain combines TRBV5-1 with TRBJ1-6; TRBD1 aligns across 7 bases. Sequenced sample: peripheral blood or thyroid tissue (not recorded which). The sequence derives from a woman aged 18 to 35 with Graves' hyperthyroidism. This chain's CDR3 is CASSSTGLTPLHF. CDR3 sequence (DNA): TGCGCCAGCAGCTCGACAGGGTTGACACCCCTCCACTTT.